This TCR beta chain was profiled in a study of cytomegalovirus exposure and HLA in healthy donors. Sequencing was performed with immunoSEQ multiplex PCR; in TCRdb, only in-frame clones are kept and a portion is missing. The sample shows roughly 220,000 clones, approximately 90% of them seen only once. Input material: PBMCs. This TCR derives from a woman under 30 in good health and CMV-seronegative.

The CDR3 region is CAIRGRGGENGYTF. CDR3 nucleotides: TGTGCCATAAGAGGGAGGGGAGGGGAAAATGGCTACACCTTC. The chain uses TRBV10-3 and TRBJ1-2, with a possible D match to TRBD1 (5 bases). The V gene lost 9 bases and the J gene lost 6 bases, with 20 bases spanning the gap. CDR1 and CDR2 (germline): ENHRY, SYGVKD. This CDR3 is built from 14 residues.